This T cell receptor (beta chain) emerged from a study of spatial heterogeneity in lung cancer. The CDR3 extends over 15 amino acids. The V gene's germline CDR1 is SGHTS and CDR2 YDEGEE. Deletions cut 0 bases from V and 4 bases from J, with 11 bases between. A single record per CDR3 protein comes from TCRdb applying MiXCR to the 5' RACE reads. In the table there are roughly 110,000 distinct CDR3 sequences, approximately 10% of which are singletons. The time point here: blood at routine non-recurrence follow-up after resection. The source is a female donor with early-stage non-small cell lung cancer. The sample in question was PBMCs, obtained at follow-up. This chain uses TRBV5-8 with TRBJ2-1; D may be TRBD2 (5 bases). The CDR3 DNA reads as TGTGCCAGCAGCTTGGCGGGGAGAGGGTACAATGAGCAGTTCTTC. It is translated as CASSLAGRGYNEQFF.